This T cell receptor (beta chain) was captured in a study of tumor-infiltrating lymphocytes in primary liver carcinoma. Study-level information: Patients included men and women of 30 to 69 years. Per sample, productive TCRbeta reads numbered roughly 3.5 to 7.13 million, similar across tissue types.

Germline V gives CDR1 SEHNR, CDR2 FQNEAQ (reference sequence). CDR3 length: 15 amino acids. Unsorted bulk tissue of roughly 18-31 mg yielded co-extracted RNA and DNA. This clonotype was recorded once. The junction does not match germline at one end; this may be a read error. Total RNA (around 510 ng) served as template for TCR beta cDNA synthesis primed by a constant-region primer. Slightly modified ARM-PCR with three nested multiplex PCR rounds yielded TCR beta libraries. A C-beta reverse primer and TRBV1-TRBV30 forward primers served in each of the first two PCR rounds, at about 10 cycles apiece. TCRdb called the multiplex PCR reads again in MiXCR, with one record for every CDR3 protein. The sample has about 48,000 distinct CDR3 sequences; 70% to 85% are singletons.

The clonotype originates from a man aged 40-55 years with primary liver carcinoma and hepatitis B virus infection. The specimen sequenced was liver tumor tissue from sampling region 3. This sample's subset: tumor region T3, left-lateral pole. The chain carries TRBV7-9 and TRBJ1-3, with D possibly matching TRBD1 (6 bases). The CDR3 here is CASSPTGGSGNIIYF. CDR3 DNA sequence: TGTGCCAGCAGTCCTACGGGGGGCTCTGGAAACATCATATATTTT.